Shown below are 14 T cell receptor beta chains from a single sample sequenced in a study of blood T cell repertoires in COVID-19. This table comes from immunoSEQ multiplex PCR, and its TCRdb copy is limited to in-frame clones, with some not included. The sample gives about 140,000 clones, under 90% of which show up once; over 5% is in the top ten. The sample was peripheral blood. These receptors came from a human donor in a cohort sampled during active COVID-19.

The chain recombines TRBV21-1 with TRBJ2-7; the table names TRBD2, a call not compared with the DNA. TRBV21-1 is flagged as a pseudogene. The CDR3 is made up of 11 amino acids. CDR3 sequence: CASSNREEQYF. For the CDR3, the DNA is TGTGCCAGCAGCAATAGGGAGGAGCAGTACTTC.

This chain joins TRBV6-5 and TRBJ2-6; no firm D call. Trimming stripped 2 bases from V and 0 bases from J, with 5 bases between. This CDR3 is 15 amino acids long. CDR1 MNHEY and CDR2 SVGAGI come from the germline V gene. CDR3 DNA sequence: TGTGCCAGCAGTTACGCGAGCTCTGGGGCCAACGTCCTGACTTTC. This codes for CASSYASSGANVLTF.

This rearrangement joins TRBV11-2 to TRBJ1-1; D is unclear. CDR3 size: 15 residues. V was shortened by 5 bases and J by 0 bases, with 13 bases between the two germline ends. CDR1 SGHAT and CDR2 FQNNGV come from the germline V gene. The CDR3, as DNA: TGTGCCAGCAGCCCTCCGACGGGAATGAACACTGAAGCTTTCTTT. It codes for CASSPPTGMNTEAFF.

The chain uses TRBV28 and TRBJ1-2; 8 bases fit TRBD1. The V gene end was trimmed by 6 bases and the J gene end by 6 bases; junction bases not matched to a gene: 6. The CDR3 runs 13 residues. The V gene's germline CDR1 is MDHEN and CDR2 SYDVKM. CDR3: CASREGQDNGYTF. In DNA form, the CDR3 reads TGTGCCAGCAGAGAGGGACAGGATAATGGCTACACCTTC.

DNA of the CDR3: TGTGCCACCAGTGACGTACCCGGAGGGACTGCGCTAGCTGGGGCCAACGTCCTGACTTTC. Protein product: CATSDVPGGTALAGANVLTF. The chain carries TRBV24-1 and TRBJ2-6; D is perhaps TRBD2 (6 bases). V was clipped by 4 bases and J by 2 bases, with 23 bases between them. Germline V gives CDR1 KGHDR, CDR2 SFDVKD. The CDR3 is 20 residues long.

The chain recombines TRBV6-5 with TRBJ1-1; D is perhaps TRBD1 (6 bases). Germline CDR1 and CDR2: MNHEY and SVGAGI. The CDR3 is made up of 15 amino acids. Trimming left V 5 bases short and J 3 bases short, with 16 bases between. The CDR3 sequence is CASSRTRGSDTEAFF. The CDR3 DNA sequence: TGTGCCAGCAGTCGAACCAGGGGATCGGACACTGAAGCTTTCTTT.

This sequence joins TRBV11-2 and TRBJ2-1; 12 nucleotides align to TRBD1. The CDR3 contains 16 residues. The V gene end was trimmed by 1 base and the J gene end by 10 bases; junction bases not matched to a gene: 8. Germline values: CDR1 SGHAT, CDR2 FQNNGV. CDR3 amino acids: CASSLAGTGGVGEQFF. For the CDR3, the DNA is TGTGCCAGCAGCTTAGCCGGGACAGGGGGCGTCGGGGAGCAGTTCTTC. Full variable domain (missing parts from reference TRBV11-2 and TRBJ2-1): EAGVAQSPRYKIIEKRQSVAFWCNPISGHATLYWYQQILGQGPKLLIQFQNNGVVDDSQLPKDRFSAERLKGVDSTLKIQPAKLEDSAVYLCASSLAGTGGVGEQFFGPGTRLTVL.

The chain joins TRBV5-1 to TRBJ2-7, with a tentative D call TRBD1 (6 bases). The germline CDR1 and CDR2 sequences are SGHRS and YFSETQ. The CDR3 is 14 amino acids. V gave up 4 bases and J gave up 7 bases, with 18 bases separating them. CDR3 coding DNA: TGCGCCAGCAGCACAGCAGGGGCTACTGGGGAGCAGTACTTC. Its protein is CASSTAGATGEQYF.

V gene TRBV9 combines with J gene TRBJ2-3; TRBD2 matches 12 bases. V shed 0 bases, J shed 6 bases, and the junction held 11 bases outside the gene matches. Germline V gene data show CDR1 as SGDLS and CDR2 as YYNGEE. The CDR3 is made up of 18 amino acids. CDR3 sequence (DNA): TGTGCCAGCAGCGTAGAACTAGCGGGGGGCCAGACCCCGGATACGCAGTATTTT. Protein sequence: CASSVELAGGQTPDTQYF.

V is TRBV4-3 and J is TRBJ2-7, with 14 bases that match TRBD2. The CDR3 covers 17 residues. Germline loops: CDR1 LGHNA, CDR2 YSLEER. V shed 0 bases, J shed 4 bases, and the junction held 5 bases outside the gene matches. The CDR3, as DNA: TGCGCCAGCAGCCAAGACCAGACTAGCGGGGGGGCTTACGAGCAGTACTTC. Translating it yields CASSQDQTSGGAYEQYF.

This clone was counted only a few times. This chain joins TRBV29-1 and TRBJ2-7, with D possibly TRBD1 on 6 matching bases. V was cut by 4 bases and J by 5 bases, with 18 bases left in between. The CDR3 extends over 14 amino acids. Germline values: CDR1 SQVTM, CDR2 ANQGSEA. CDR3: CSVVWGLQPNEQYF. DNA of the CDR3: TGCAGCGTTGTTTGGGGGCTACAACCGAACGAGCAGTACTTC.

The chain is built from TRBV7-9 and TRBJ1-2; 7 bases agree with TRBD1. J was trimmed by 2 bases and V by 5 bases; bases with no gene match: 2. CDR3 length: 13 residues. Germline CDR1 and CDR2: SEHNR and FQNEAQ (reference sequence). The CDR3 nucleotides are TGTGCCAGCAGCGAACAGGGGAACTATGGCTACACCTTC. It yields the protein CASSEQGNYGYTF.

The chain links TRBV25-1 to TRBJ1-1, with D possibly TRBD1 on 5 matching bases. V lost 4 bases and J 2 bases, leaving 11 bases between the germline ends. The CDR3 runs 14 residues. Germline assignment: CDR1 MGHDK and CDR2 SYGVNS. The CDR3 loop reads CASSVGRANTEAFF. For the CDR3, the DNA is TGTGCCAGCAGTGTAGGCAGGGCAAACACTGAAGCTTTCTTT.

The chain employs TRBV18 and TRBJ2-2; 10 bases are shared with TRBD1. CDR1 KGHSH and CDR2 LQKENI come from the germline V gene. The CDR3 contains 15 residues. Trimming at V came to 3 bases and at J to 5 bases, leaving 3 bases not matched to a gene. The CDR3 DNA reads TGTGCCAGCTCACCGGGACAGGGGATGACCGGGGAGCTGTTTTTT. Its protein is CASSPGQGMTGELFF.